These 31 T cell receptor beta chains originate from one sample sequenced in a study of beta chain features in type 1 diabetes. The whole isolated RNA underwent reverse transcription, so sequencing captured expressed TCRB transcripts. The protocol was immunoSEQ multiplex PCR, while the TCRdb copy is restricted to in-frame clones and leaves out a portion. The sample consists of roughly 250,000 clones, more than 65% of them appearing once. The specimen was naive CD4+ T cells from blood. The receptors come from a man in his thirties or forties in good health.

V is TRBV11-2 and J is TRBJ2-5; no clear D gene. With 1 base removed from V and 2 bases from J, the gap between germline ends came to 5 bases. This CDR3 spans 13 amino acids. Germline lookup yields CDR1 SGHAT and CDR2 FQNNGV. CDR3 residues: CASSLGRQETQYF. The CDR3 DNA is TGTGCCAGCAGCTTAGGTCGGCAAGAGACCCAGTACTTC.

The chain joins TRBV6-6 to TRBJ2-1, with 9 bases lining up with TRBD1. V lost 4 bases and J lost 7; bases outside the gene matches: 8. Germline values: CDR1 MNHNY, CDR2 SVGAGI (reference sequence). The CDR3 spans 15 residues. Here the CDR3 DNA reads TGTGCCAGCAGTTCAGGGACAGGGCCAAGGAATGAGCAGTTCTTC. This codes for CASSSGTGPRNEQFF.

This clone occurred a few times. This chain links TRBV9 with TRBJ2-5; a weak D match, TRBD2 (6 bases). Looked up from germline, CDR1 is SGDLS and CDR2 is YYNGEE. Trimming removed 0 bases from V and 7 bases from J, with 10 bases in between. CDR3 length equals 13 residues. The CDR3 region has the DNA TGTGCCAGCAGCGTAGGGAGGGTTGGGACCCAGTACTTC. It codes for CASSVGRVGTQYF. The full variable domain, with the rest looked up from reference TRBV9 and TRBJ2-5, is DSGVTQTPKHLITATGQRVTLRCSPRSGDLSVYWYQQSLDQGLQFLIQYYNGEERAKGNILERFSAQQFPDLHSELNLSSLELGDSALYFCASSVGRVGTQYFGPGTRLLVL.

CDR3 nucleotides: TGTGCCATCGTCAGCCTAGCGGGAGGCGGGTACGAGCAGTACTTC. It encodes CAIVSLAGGGYEQYF. The chain recombines TRBV10-3 with TRBJ2-7; the match to TRBD2 covers 11 bases. Germline CDR1 reads ENHRY; CDR2 reads SYGVKD. Trimming at V came to 8 bases and at J to 4 bases, leaving 10 bases not matched to a gene. The CDR3 loop spans 15 amino acids.

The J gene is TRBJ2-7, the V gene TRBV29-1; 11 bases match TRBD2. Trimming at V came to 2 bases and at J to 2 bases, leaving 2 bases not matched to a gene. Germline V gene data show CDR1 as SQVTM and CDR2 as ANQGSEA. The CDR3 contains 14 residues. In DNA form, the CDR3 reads TGCAGCGTTGAAAAACTAGCGGGAGCCTACGAGCAGTACTTC. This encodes CSVEKLAGAYEQYF.

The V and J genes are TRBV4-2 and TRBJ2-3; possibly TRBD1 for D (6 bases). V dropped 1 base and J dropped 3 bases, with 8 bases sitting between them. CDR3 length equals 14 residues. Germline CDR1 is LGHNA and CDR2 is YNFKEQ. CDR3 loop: CASSQARGTDTQYF. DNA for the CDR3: TGTGCCAGCAGCCAAGCGAGGGGGACAGATACGCAGTATTTT.

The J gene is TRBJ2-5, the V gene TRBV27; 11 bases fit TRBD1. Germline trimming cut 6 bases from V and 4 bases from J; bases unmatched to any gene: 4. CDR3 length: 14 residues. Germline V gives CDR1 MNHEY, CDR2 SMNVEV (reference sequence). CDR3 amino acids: CASSPGTGGETQYF. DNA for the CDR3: TGTGCCAGCAGCCCCGGGACAGGGGGAGAGACCCAGTACTTC.

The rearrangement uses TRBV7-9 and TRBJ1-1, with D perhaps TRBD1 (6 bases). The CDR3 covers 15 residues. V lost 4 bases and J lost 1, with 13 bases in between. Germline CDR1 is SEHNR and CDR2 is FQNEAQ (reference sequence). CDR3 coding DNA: TGTGCCAGCAGCTGGACAGACCCCAAGAACACTGAAGCTTTCTTT. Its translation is CASSWTDPKNTEAFF.

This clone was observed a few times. The CDR3 is CAWSFGTGAREQFF. The DNA for the CDR3 is TGTGCCTGGAGTTTCGGGACGGGGGCGCGGGAGCAGTTCTTC. V gene TRBV30 combines with J gene TRBJ2-1, with D perhaps assigned TRBD1 or TRBD2 (6 bases each). The CDR3 is 14 amino acids. Germline V gives CDR1 GTSNPN, CDR2 SVGIG (reference sequence). Trimming left V 2 bases short and J 10 bases short, with 18 bases between.

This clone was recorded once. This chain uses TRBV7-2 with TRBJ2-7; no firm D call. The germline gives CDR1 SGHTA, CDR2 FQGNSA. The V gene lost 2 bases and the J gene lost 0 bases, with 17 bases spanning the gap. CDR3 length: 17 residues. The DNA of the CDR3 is TGTGCCAGCAGCTTAAGGGCGGCGTTAGAGAGCTCCTACGAGCAGTACTTC. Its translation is CASSLRAALESSYEQYF.

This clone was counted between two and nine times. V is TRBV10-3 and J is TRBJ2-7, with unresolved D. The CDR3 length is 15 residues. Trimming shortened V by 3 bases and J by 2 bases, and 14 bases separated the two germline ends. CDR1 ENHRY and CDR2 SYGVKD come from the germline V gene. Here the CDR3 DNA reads TGTGCCATCAGTGATGCGAAAGCGTTCCCCTACGAGCAGTACTTC. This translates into CAISDAKAFPYEQYF.

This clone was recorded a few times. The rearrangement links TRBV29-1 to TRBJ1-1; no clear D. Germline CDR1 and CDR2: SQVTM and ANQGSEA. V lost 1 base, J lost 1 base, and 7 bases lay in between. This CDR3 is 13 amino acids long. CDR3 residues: CSVEGRPNTEAFF. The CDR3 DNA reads TGCAGCGTTGAAGGCAGACCGAACACTGAAGCTTTCTTT.

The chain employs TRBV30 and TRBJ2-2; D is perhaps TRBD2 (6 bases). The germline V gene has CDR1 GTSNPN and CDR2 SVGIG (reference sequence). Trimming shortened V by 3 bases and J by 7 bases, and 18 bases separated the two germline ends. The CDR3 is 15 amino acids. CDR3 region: CAWSPGLAVSGELFF. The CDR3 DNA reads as TGTGCCTGGAGCCCGGGACTGGCAGTCAGCGGGGAGCTGTTTTTT. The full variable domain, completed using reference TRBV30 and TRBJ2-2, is SQTIHQWPATLVQPVGSPLSLECTVEGTSNPNLYWYRQAAGRGLQLLFYSVGIGQISSEVPQNLSASRPQDRQFILSSKKLLLSDSGFYLCAWSPGLAVSGELFFGEGSRLTVL.

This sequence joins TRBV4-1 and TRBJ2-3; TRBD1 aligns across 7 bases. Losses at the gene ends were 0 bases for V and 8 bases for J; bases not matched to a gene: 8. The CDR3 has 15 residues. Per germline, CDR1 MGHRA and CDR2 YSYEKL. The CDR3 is CASSQDGAGGRTQYF. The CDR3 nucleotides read TGCGCCAGCAGCCAAGATGGGGCAGGGGGACGTACGCAGTATTTT.

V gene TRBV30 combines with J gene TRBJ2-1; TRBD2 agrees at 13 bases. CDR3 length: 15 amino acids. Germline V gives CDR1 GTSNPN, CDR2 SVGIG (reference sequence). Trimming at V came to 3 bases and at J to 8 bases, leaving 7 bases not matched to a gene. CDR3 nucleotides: TGTGCCTGGAGACGGGGACTAGCGGGGCTCGATGAGCAGTTCTTC. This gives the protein CAWRRGLAGLDEQFF.

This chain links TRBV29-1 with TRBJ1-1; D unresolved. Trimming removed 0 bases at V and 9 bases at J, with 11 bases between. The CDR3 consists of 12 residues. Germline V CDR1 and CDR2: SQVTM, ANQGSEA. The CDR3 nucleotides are TGCAGCGTTGAAGATTATCCAGCCCAAGCTTTCTTT. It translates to CSVEDYPAQAFF.

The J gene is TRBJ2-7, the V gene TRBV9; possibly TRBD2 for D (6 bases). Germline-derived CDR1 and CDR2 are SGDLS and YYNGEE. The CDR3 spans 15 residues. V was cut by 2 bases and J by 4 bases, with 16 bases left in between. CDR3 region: CASSVGTLGEYEQYF. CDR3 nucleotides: TGTGCCAGCAGCGTCGGGACTCTCGGGGAGTACGAGCAGTACTTC.

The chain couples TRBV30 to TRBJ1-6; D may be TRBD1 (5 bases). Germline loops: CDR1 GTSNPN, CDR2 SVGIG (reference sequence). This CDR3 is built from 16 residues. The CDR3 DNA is TGTGCGGCGCGGGGGAATGATAGCTCCTATAATTCACCCCTCCACTTT. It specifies CAARGNDSSYNSPLHF.

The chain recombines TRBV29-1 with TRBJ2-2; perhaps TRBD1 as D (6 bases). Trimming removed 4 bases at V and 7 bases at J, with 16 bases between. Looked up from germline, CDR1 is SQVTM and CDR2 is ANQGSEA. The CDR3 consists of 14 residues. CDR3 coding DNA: TGCAGCGTTGCCCCGGGACAAGGAATCGGGGAGCTGTTTTTT. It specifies CSVAPGQGIGELFF.

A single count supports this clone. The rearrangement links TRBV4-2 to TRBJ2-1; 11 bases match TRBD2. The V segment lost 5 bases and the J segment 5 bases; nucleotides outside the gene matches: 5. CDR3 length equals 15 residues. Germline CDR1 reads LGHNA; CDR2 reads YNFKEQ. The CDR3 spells CASSFGTSGHNEQFF. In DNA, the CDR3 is TGTGCCAGCAGCTTTGGGACTAGCGGACACAATGAGCAGTTCTTC.

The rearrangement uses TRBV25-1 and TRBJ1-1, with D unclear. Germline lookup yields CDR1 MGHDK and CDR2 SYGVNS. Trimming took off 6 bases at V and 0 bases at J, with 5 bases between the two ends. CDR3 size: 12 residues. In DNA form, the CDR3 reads TGTGCCAGCAGGATACTGAACACTGAAGCTTTCTTT. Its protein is CASRILNTEAFF.

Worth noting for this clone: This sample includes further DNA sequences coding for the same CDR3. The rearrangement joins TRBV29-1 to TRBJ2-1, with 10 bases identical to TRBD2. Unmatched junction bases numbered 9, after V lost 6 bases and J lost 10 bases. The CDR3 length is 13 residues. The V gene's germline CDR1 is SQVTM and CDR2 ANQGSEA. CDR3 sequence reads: CSVLRTSGPEQFF. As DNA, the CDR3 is TGCAGCGTGCTACGGACTAGCGGACCCGAGCAGTTCTTC.

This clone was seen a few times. CDR3 sequence (DNA): TGCAGCGTACAGGGACTAGCGGGTGCAGAGCAGTACTTC. Its protein is CSVQGLAGAEQYF. The chain employs TRBV29-1 and TRBJ2-7; 12 bases match TRBD2. The CDR3 spans 13 residues. The germline V gene encodes CDR1 SQVTM and CDR2 ANQGSEA. Unmatched junction bases numbered 7, after V lost 6 bases and J lost 7 bases.

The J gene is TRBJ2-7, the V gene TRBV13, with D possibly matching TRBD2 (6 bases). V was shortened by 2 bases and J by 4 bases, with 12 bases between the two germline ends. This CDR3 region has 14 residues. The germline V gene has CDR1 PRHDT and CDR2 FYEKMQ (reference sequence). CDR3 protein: CASSLRGLDYEQYF. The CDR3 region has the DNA TGTGCCAGCAGCTTAAGGGGACTCGATTACGAGCAGTACTTC.

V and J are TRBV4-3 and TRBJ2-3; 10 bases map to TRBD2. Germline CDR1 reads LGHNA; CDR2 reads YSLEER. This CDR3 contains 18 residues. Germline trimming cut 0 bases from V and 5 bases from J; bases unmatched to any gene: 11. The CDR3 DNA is TGCGCCAGCAGCCAAGATGGTTTCAGCGGGAGGGCCGGAGATACGCAGTATTTT. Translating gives CASSQDGFSGRAGDTQYF.

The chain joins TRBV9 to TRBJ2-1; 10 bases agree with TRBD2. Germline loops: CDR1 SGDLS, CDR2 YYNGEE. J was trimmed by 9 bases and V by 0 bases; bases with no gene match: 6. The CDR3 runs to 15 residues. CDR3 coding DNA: TGTGCCAGCAGCGTAGAGCCTAGCGGGAGTTCTGAGCAGTTCTTC. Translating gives CASSVEPSGSSEQFF.

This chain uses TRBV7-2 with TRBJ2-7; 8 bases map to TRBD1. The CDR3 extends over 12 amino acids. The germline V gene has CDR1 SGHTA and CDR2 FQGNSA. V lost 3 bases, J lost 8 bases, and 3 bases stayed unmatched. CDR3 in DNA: TGTGCCAGCAGCTTGTCAGGGGGCCAGCAGTACTTC. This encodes CASSLSGGQQYF.

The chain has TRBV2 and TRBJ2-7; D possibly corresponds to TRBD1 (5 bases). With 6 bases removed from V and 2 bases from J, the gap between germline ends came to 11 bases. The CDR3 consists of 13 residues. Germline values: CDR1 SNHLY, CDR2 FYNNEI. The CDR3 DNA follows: TGTGCCAGCAGAGGCTCACAGGCCTACGAGCAGTACTTC. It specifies CASRGSQAYEQYF.

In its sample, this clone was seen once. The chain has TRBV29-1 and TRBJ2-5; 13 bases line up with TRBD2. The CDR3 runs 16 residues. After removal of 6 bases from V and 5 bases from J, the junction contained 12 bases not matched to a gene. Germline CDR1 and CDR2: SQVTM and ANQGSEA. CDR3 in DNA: TGCAGCGTCACACTAGAAGCGACTAGCGGGGGGGAGACCCAGTACTTC. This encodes CSVTLEATSGGETQYF. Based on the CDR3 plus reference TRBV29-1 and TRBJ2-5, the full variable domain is SAVISQKPSRDICQRGTSLTIQCQVDSQVTMMFWYRQQPGQSLTLIATANQGSEATYESGFVIDKFPISRPNLTFSTLTVSNMSPEDSSIYLCSVTLEATSGGETQYFGPGTRLLVL.

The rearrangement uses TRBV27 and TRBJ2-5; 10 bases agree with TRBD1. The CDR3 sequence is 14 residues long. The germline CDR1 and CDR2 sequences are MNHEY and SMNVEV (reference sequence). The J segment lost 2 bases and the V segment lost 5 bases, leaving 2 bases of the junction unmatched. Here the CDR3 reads CASSQDRGQETQYF. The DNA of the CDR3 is TGTGCCAGCAGTCAGGACAGGGGGCAAGAGACCCAGTACTTC.

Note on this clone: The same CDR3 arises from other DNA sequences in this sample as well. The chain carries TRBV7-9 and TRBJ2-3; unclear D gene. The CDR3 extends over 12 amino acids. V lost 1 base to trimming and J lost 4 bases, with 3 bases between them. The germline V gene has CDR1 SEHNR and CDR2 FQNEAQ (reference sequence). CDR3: CASSLVADTQYF. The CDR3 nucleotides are TGTGCCAGCAGCTTAGTCGCAGATACGCAGTATTTT. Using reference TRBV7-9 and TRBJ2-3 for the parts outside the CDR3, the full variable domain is DTGVSQNPRHKITKRGQNVTFRCDPISEHNRLYWYRQTLGQGPEFLTYFQNEAQLEKSRLLSDRFSAERPKGSFSTLEIQRTEQGDSAMYLCASSLVADTQYFGPGTRLTVL.